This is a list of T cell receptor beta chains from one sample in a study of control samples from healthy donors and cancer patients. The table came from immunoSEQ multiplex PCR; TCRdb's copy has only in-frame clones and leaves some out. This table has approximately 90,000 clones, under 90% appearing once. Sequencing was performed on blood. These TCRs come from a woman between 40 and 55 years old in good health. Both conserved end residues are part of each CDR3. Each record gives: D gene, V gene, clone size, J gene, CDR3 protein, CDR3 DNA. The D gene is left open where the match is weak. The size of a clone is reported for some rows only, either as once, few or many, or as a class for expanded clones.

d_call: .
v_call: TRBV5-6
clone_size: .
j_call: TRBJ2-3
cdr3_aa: CASSPWGDQWGTDTQYF
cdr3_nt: TGTGCCAGCAGCCCCTGGGGGGACCAGTGGGGCACAGATACGCAGTATTTT

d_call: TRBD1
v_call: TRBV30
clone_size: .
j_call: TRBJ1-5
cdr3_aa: CALAVRDRGINQPQHF
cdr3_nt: TGTGCCTTAGCCGTTCGGGACAGGGGGATCAATCAGCCCCAGCATTTT

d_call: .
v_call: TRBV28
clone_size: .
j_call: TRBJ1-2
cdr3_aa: CASSSGNYGYTF
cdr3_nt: TGTGCCAGCAGTTCTGGTAACTATGGCTACACCTTC

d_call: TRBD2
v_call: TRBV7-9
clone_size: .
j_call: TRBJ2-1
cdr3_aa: CASSLESTSGGAHEQFF
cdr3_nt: TGTGCCAGCAGCTTAGAATCGACTAGCGGGGGGGCCCATGAGCAGTTCTTC

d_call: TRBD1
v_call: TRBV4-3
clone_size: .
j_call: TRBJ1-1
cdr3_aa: CASSLYRGGNTEAFF
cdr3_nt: TGCGCCAGCAGCCTTTACAGAGGGGGCAACACTGAAGCTTTCTTT

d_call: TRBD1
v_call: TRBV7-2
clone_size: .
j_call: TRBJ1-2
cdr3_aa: CASSLTGAFNYGYTF
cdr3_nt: TGTGCCAGCAGCTTAACAGGGGCTTTTAACTATGGCTACACCTTC

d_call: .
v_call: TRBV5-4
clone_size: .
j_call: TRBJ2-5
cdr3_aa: CASSLEGSQETQYF
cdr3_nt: TGTGCCAGCAGCTTGGAGGGAAGCCAAGAGACCCAGTACTTC

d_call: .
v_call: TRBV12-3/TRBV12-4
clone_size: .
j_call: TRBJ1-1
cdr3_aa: CASISDQGTEAFF
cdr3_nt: TGTGCCAGCATCTCGGACCAAGGTACTGAAGCTTTCTTT

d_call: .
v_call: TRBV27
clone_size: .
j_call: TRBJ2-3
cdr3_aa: CASSPAKRADLITDTQYF
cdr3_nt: TGTGCCAGCAGTCCAGCAAAGCGAGCGGATCTCATCACAGATACGCAGTATTTT

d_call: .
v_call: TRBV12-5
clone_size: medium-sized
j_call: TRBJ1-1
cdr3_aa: CASGLDRNTEAFF
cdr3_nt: TGTGCTAGTGGTCTGGACAGAAACACTGAAGCTTTCTTT

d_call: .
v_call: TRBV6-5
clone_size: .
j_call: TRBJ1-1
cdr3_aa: CASTAAEMNTEAFF
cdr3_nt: TGTGCCAGCACGGCGGCAGAAATGAACACTGAAGCTTTCTTT

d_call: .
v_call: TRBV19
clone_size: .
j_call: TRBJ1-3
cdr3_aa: CASSQTGNTIYF
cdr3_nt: TGTGCCAGTAGCCAGACAGGAAACACCATATATTTT

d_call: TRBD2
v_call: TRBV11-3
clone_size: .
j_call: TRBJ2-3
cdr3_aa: CASSTSGSTDTQYF
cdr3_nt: TGTGCCAGCTCGACTAGCGGAAGCACAGATACGCAGTATTTT

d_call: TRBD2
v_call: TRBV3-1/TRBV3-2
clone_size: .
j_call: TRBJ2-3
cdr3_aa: CASSHPGLATDTQYF
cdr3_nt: TGTGCCAGCAGCCACCCGGGACTAGCAACAGATACGCAGTATTTT

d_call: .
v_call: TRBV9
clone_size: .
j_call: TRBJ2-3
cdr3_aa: CASSPQPGTSTDTQYF
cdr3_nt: TGTGCCAGCAGCCCTCAACCCGGGACTAGCACAGATACGCAGTATTTT

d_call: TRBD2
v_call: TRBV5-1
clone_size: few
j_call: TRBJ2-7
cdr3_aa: CASSFAGTSSYEQYF
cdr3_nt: TGCGCCAGCAGCTTTGCCGGGACTAGCTCCTACGAGCAGTACTTC

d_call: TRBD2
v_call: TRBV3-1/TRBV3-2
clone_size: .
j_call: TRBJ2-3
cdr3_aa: CASSQGGVGAGVYTQYF
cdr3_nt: TGTGCCAGCAGCCAAGGAGGGGTAGGAGCGGGGGTATATACGCAGTATTTT

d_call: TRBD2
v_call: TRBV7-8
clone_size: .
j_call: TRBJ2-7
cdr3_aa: CASSLGGGGEQYF
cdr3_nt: TGTGCCAGCAGCTTAGGGGGGGGAGGCGAGCAGTACTTC

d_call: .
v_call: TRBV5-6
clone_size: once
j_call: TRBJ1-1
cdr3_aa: CASSLFGVGAEAFF
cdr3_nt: TGTGCCAGCAGCTTGTTCGGAGTGGGCGCTGAAGCTTTCTTT

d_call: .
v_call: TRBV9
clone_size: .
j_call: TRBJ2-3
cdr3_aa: CASSPPTDTQYF
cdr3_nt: TGTGCCAGCAGCCCTCCCACAGATACGCAGTATTTT

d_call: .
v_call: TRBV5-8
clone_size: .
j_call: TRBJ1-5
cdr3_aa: CASSTGDNQPQHF
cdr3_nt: TGTGCCAGCAGTACCGGGGACAATCAGCCCCAGCATTTT

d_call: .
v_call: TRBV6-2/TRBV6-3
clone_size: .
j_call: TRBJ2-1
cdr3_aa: CASSTPPNNEQFF
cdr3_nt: TGTGCCAGCAGTACTCCACCCAACAATGAGCAGTTCTTC

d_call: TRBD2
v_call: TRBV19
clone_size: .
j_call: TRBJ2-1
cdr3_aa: CASRASGGADEQFF
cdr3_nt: TGTGCCAGTAGAGCTAGCGGGGGGGCCGATGAGCAGTTCTTC

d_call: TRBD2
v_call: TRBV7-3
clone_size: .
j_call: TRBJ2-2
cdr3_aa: CASSFAGGYTGELFF
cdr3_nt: TGTGCCAGCAGCTTCGCGGGGGGGTACACCGGGGAGCTGTTTTTT

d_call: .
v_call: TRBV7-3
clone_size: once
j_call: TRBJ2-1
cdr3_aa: CASSLMSSGPLLYNEQFF
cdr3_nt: TGTGCCAGCAGCTTAATGTCCAGCGGCCCGCTGTTATACAATGAGCAGTTCTTC

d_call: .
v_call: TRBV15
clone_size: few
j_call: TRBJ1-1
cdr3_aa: CATSSRGGTDTFF
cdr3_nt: TGTGCCACCAGCTCCCGGGGAGGGACGGACACTTTCTTT

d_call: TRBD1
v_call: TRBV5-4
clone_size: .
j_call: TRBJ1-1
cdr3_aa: CASSLGQGGYTEAFF
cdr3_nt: TGTGCCAGCAGCTTGGGACAGGGTGGATACACTGAAGCTTTCTTT

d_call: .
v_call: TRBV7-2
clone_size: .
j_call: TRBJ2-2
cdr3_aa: CASSLGGAYPGELFF
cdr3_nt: TGTGCCAGCAGCTTAGGGGGGGCCTATCCCGGGGAGCTGTTTTTT

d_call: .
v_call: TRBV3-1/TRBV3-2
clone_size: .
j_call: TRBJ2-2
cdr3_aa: CASSQDLAGELFF
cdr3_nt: TGTGCCAGCAGCCAAGATTTGGCGGGGGAGCTGTTTTTT

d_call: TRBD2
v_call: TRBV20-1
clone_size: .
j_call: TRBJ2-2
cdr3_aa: CSASASGGALTGELFF
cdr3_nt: TGCAGTGCTAGTGCTAGCGGGGGGGCCCTAACCGGGGAGCTGTTTTTT

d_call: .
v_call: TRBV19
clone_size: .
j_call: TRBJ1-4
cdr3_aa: CASIRGGAGGKLFF
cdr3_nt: TGTGCCAGTATAAGGGGAGGCGCGGGCGGAAAACTGTTTTTT

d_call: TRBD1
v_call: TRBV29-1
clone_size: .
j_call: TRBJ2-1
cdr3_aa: CSVNDRGNDDEQFF
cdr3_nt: TGCAGCGTCAACGACAGGGGGAATGATGATGAGCAGTTCTTC

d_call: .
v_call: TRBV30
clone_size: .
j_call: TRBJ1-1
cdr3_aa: CAWSSVTEAFF
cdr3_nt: TGTGCCTGGTCGTCGGTCACTGAAGCTTTCTTT

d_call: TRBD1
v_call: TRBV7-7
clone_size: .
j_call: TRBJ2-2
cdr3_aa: CASSPGQYTGELFF
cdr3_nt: TGTGCCAGCAGCCCGGGACAGTACACCGGGGAGCTGTTTTTT

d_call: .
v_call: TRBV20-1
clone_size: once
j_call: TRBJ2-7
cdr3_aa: CSALTTREQYF
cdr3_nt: TGCAGTGCCCTGACAACTCGCGAGCAGTACTTC

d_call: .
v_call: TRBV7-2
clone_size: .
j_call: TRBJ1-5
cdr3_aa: CASSLAQGRGQPQHF
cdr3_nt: TGTGCCAGCAGCTTAGCGCAAGGACGGGGTCAGCCCCAGCATTTT

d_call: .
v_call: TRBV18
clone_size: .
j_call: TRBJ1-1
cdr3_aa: CASSPRTGNTEAFF
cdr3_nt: TGTGCCAGCTCACCTCGAACAGGAAACACTGAAGCTTTCTTT

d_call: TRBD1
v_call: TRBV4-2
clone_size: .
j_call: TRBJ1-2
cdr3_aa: CASSQEDRGYGYTF
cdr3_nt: TGTGCCAGCAGCCAAGAAGACAGGGGGTATGGCTACACCTTC

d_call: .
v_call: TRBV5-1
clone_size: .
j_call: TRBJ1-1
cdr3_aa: CASGEPNTEAFF
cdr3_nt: TGCGCCAGCGGGGAACCGAACACTGAAGCTTTCTTT

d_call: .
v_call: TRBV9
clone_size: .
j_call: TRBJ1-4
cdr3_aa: CASSVAGRKDEKLFF
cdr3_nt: TGTGCCAGCAGCGTAGCGGGCCGGAAGGATGAAAAACTGTTTTTT

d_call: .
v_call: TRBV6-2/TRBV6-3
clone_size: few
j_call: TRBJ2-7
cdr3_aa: CASSYSPQGYEQYF
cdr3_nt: TGTGCCAGCAGTTACTCCCCTCAGGGTTACGAGCAGTACTTC

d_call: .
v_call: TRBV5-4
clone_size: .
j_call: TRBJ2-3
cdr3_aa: CASSADLDTQYF
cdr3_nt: TGTGCCAGCAGCGCGGACCTGGATACGCAGTATTTT

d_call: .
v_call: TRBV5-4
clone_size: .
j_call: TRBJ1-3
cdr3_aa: CASSLAGVGNTIYF
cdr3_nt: TGTGCCAGCAGCTTGGCCGGGGTCGGAAACACCATATATTTT

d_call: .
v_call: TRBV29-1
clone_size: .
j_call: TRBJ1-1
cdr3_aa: CSGGGNTEAFF
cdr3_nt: TGCAGCGGGGGGGGCAACACTGAAGCTTTCTTT

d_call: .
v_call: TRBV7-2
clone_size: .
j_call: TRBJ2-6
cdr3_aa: CASSLGRSSGANVLTF
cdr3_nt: TGTGCCAGCAGCTTAGGACGGAGCTCTGGGGCCAACGTCCTGACTTTC